A selection of T cell receptor beta chains follows, all from one sample in a study of blood T cell repertoires in COVID-19. Method: immunoSEQ multiplex PCR; TCRdb's copy keeps in-frame clones and lacks some. The table shows 220,000 or so clones, with approximately 86% occurring only once. The sample consisted of PBMCs or T cells enriched from blood (not recorded which). The receptor set was obtained from a woman aged 45-59 years with acute COVID-19. Each CDR3 is given with its conserved first and last residue. Each record gives: clone size, D gene, J gene, V gene, CDR3 DNA, CDR3 protein. A D gene is named only where the DNA matches it firmly. Where a row states a size, it is once, few, many or the class of an expanded clone; other rows omit it.

abundance: NA
d_gene: TRBD2
j_gene: TRBJ2-1
v_gene: TRBV3-1/TRBV3-2
CDR3nt: TGTGCCAGCAGCCGGCTAGCGGGAGGGGATCAGTTCTTC
CDR3aa: CASSRLAGGDQFF

abundance: NA
d_gene: NA
j_gene: TRBJ2-3
v_gene: TRBV7-2
CDR3nt: TGTGCCAGCAGCACTTTCACTGATACGCAGTATTTT
CDR3aa: CASSTFTDTQYF

abundance: NA
d_gene: TRBD2
j_gene: TRBJ2-1
v_gene: TRBV7-2
CDR3nt: TGTGCCAGCAGGTCAACACTAGCGGGAGACTACAATGAGCAGTTCTTC
CDR3aa: CASRSTLAGDYNEQFF

abundance: NA
d_gene: TRBD2
j_gene: TRBJ2-1
v_gene: TRBV7-9
CDR3nt: TGTGCCAGCAGCTTGTCGGCCGGACTAGCGGGAGTCGGTGAGCAGTTCTTC
CDR3aa: CASSLSAGLAGVGEQFF

abundance: NA
d_gene: TRBD1
j_gene: TRBJ2-7
v_gene: TRBV5-1
CDR3nt: TGCGCCAGCAGCTCGACAGGGGCTGAGCAGTACTTC
CDR3aa: CASSSTGAEQYF

abundance: NA
d_gene: TRBD1
j_gene: TRBJ1-2
v_gene: TRBV6-5
CDR3nt: TGTGCCAGCAGTTACGCCGGACAGGGGGCGTGGGGCTACACCTTC
CDR3aa: CASSYAGQGAWGYTF

abundance: NA
d_gene: TRBD1
j_gene: TRBJ2-3
v_gene: TRBV2
CDR3nt: TGTGCCAGCATGACGGGACAGGGGGCAGATACGCAGTATTTT
CDR3aa: CASMTGQGADTQYF

abundance: few
d_gene: NA
j_gene: TRBJ2-6
v_gene: TRBV6-4
CDR3nt: TGTGCCAGCAGTGACTCTAGCGGTGGGGCCAACGTCCTGACTTTC
CDR3aa: CASSDSSGGANVLTF

abundance: NA
d_gene: TRBD2
j_gene: TRBJ2-7
v_gene: TRBV4-1
CDR3nt: TGCGCCAGCAGCCAAACCCCCGGGACTAGCGGACGATGGGGGCAGTACTTC
CDR3aa: CASSQTPGTSGRWGQYF

abundance: NA
d_gene: TRBD2
j_gene: TRBJ2-2
v_gene: TRBV5-1
CDR3nt: TGCGCCAGCAGCTTCAGCGGGAGGGCCGCCGGGGAGCTGTTTTTT
CDR3aa: CASSFSGRAAGELFF

abundance: NA
d_gene: NA
j_gene: TRBJ2-7
v_gene: TRBV28
CDR3nt: TGTGCCAGCAGTTTAGGGGGGAAACCCTACGAGCAGTACTTC
CDR3aa: CASSLGGKPYEQYF

abundance: few
d_gene: TRBD1
j_gene: TRBJ1-1
v_gene: TRBV4-2
CDR3nt: TGTGCCAGCAGCCGAGGACAGGTCAGGCGGAACACTGAAGCTTTCTTT
CDR3aa: CASSRGQVRRNTEAFF

abundance: once
d_gene: TRBD2
j_gene: TRBJ2-3
v_gene: TRBV10-3
CDR3nt: TGTGCCATCAGAGAGGGACTAGCGGCAGATACGCAGTATTTT
CDR3aa: CAIREGLAADTQYF

abundance: NA
d_gene: TRBD2
j_gene: TRBJ2-1
v_gene: TRBV9
CDR3nt: TGTGCCAGCAGCGCGGGGACTAGCGGGTTCTATGAGCAGTTCTTC
CDR3aa: CASSAGTSGFYEQFF

abundance: NA
d_gene: NA
j_gene: TRBJ1-6
v_gene: TRBV9
CDR3nt: TGTGCCAGCAGCGTAGATGTAGGGAGCTCCTATAATTCACCCCTCCACTTT
CDR3aa: CASSVDVGSSYNSPLHF

abundance: NA
d_gene: TRBD2
j_gene: TRBJ2-3
v_gene: TRBV5-3
CDR3nt: TGTGCCAGAAGCTCGAAGACTAGCGGGAGGACAGATACGCAGTATTTT
CDR3aa: CARSSKTSGRTDTQYF

abundance: NA
d_gene: NA
j_gene: TRBJ1-6
v_gene: TRBV10-3
CDR3nt: TGTGCCATCAGTGAGCAGGGTAGGGGCCTTAATTCACCCCTCCACTTT
CDR3aa: CAISEQGRGLNSPLHF

abundance: NA
d_gene: TRBD1
j_gene: TRBJ2-2
v_gene: TRBV18
CDR3nt: TGTGCCAGTCAACAGGGGGCCTCCCGACTAGACACCGGGGAGCTGTTTTTT
CDR3aa: CASQQGASRLDTGELFF

abundance: NA
d_gene: NA
j_gene: TRBJ2-7
v_gene: TRBV7-2
CDR3nt: TGTGCCAGCAGCTTACGTATCTACGAGCAGTACTTC
CDR3aa: CASSLRIYEQYF

abundance: NA
d_gene: NA
j_gene: TRBJ1-3
v_gene: TRBV2
CDR3nt: TGTGCCAGCAGTGAACGCGGGGTCCAGAGCTCTGGAAACACCATATATTTT
CDR3aa: CASSERGVQSSGNTIYF

abundance: NA
d_gene: NA
j_gene: TRBJ2-2
v_gene: TRBV5-1
CDR3nt: TGCGCCAGCAGCTTGGCCTCGGGAACCGGGGAGCTGTTTTTT
CDR3aa: CASSLASGTGELFF

abundance: once
d_gene: NA
j_gene: TRBJ2-1
v_gene: TRBV28
CDR3nt: TGTGCCATCAACCGAGCGGTCCACTCCTACAATGAGCAGTTCTTC
CDR3aa: CAINRAVHSYNEQFF

abundance: NA
d_gene: TRBD1
j_gene: TRBJ1-4
v_gene: TRBV9
CDR3nt: TGTGCCAGCAGCGCGACAGGGGGAGGGGGAAAACTGTTTTTT
CDR3aa: CASSATGGGGKLFF

abundance: few
d_gene: TRBD2
j_gene: TRBJ2-7
v_gene: TRBV24-1
CDR3nt: TGTGCCACCAGTGAGACGGGACTAGCGGGATCCTACGAGCAGTACTTC
CDR3aa: CATSETGLAGSYEQYF

abundance: NA
d_gene: TRBD2
j_gene: TRBJ2-5
v_gene: TRBV6-6
CDR3nt: TGTGCCAGCAGTTACTCTCCGGGAGGCGTTAAAGAGACCCAGTACTTC
CDR3aa: CASSYSPGGVKETQYF

abundance: NA
d_gene: TRBD1
j_gene: TRBJ1-1
v_gene: TRBV19
CDR3nt: TGTGCCAGTAGTATAGCTGGGACAGGGAGGGGACTGAACACTGAAGCTTTCTTT
CDR3aa: CASSIAGTGRGLNTEAFF

abundance: NA
d_gene: NA
j_gene: TRBJ1-2
v_gene: TRBV28
CDR3nt: TGTGCCAGCAGTTTAGCGAGGTATGGCTACACCTTC
CDR3aa: CASSLARYGYTF

abundance: NA
d_gene: NA
j_gene: TRBJ1-5
v_gene: TRBV30
CDR3nt: TGTGCCTGGAGCTGGACTCTTTGGGATCAGCCCCAGCATTTT
CDR3aa: CAWSWTLWDQPQHF

abundance: NA
d_gene: NA
j_gene: TRBJ2-1
v_gene: TRBV6-4
CDR3nt: TGTGCCAGCAGTGACTCGTCAGGGGGAGGCGATGAGCAGTTCTTC
CDR3aa: CASSDSSGGGDEQFF

abundance: NA
d_gene: NA
j_gene: TRBJ2-1
v_gene: TRBV30
CDR3nt: TGTGCCTGGAGTCGAGTCAACTACAATGAGCAGTTCTTC
CDR3aa: CAWSRVNYNEQFF

abundance: NA
d_gene: NA
j_gene: TRBJ1-1
v_gene: TRBV25-1
CDR3nt: TGTGCCAGCAATGGGAGGGGGATATGGACTGAAGCTTTCTTT
CDR3aa: CASNGRGIWTEAFF

abundance: NA
d_gene: TRBD1
j_gene: TRBJ1-5
v_gene: TRBV27
CDR3nt: TGTGCCAGCAGTTTATATACAGGGGGGCATCAGCCCCAGCATTTT
CDR3aa: CASSLYTGGHQPQHF

abundance: NA
d_gene: NA
j_gene: TRBJ2-1
v_gene: TRBV28
CDR3nt: TGTGCCAGCAGTCAGACTCTACCCTACAATGAGCAGTTCTTC
CDR3aa: CASSQTLPYNEQFF

abundance: NA
d_gene: NA
j_gene: TRBJ2-7
v_gene: TRBV11-2
CDR3nt: TGTGCCAGCAGCTTAGGGGCAGGGCACTACGAGCAGTACTTC
CDR3aa: CASSLGAGHYEQYF

abundance: NA
d_gene: TRBD1
j_gene: TRBJ2-5
v_gene: TRBV13
CDR3nt: TGTGCCAGCAGCCTCCTGGAGGACAGGGACGAGACCCAGTACTTC
CDR3aa: CASSLLEDRDETQYF

abundance: NA
d_gene: TRBD1
j_gene: TRBJ2-5
v_gene: TRBV5-8
CDR3nt: TGTGCCAGCAGGTATTCAGGACAGGCTGTATCTAAAGAGACCCAGTACTTC
CDR3aa: CASRYSGQAVSKETQYF

abundance: NA
d_gene: NA
j_gene: TRBJ1-1
v_gene: TRBV7-2
CDR3nt: TGTGCCAGCAGCTTAGGGACAGCGAACACTGAAGCTTTCTTT
CDR3aa: CASSLGTANTEAFF

abundance: NA
d_gene: NA
j_gene: TRBJ1-5
v_gene: TRBV2
CDR3nt: TGTGCCAGCAGTGAGAGGGAGCGCAATCAGCCCCAGCATTTT
CDR3aa: CASSERERNQPQHF

abundance: once
d_gene: NA
j_gene: TRBJ2-7
v_gene: TRBV7-2
CDR3nt: TGTGCCAGCAGCTTATCGGCCAGTGGGCAGTACTACGAGCAGTACTTC
CDR3aa: CASSLSASGQYYEQYF

abundance: NA
d_gene: TRBD1
j_gene: TRBJ2-7
v_gene: TRBV9
CDR3nt: TGTGCCAGCAGCGTACAAGGGACAGGGGTCGAGCAGTACTTC
CDR3aa: CASSVQGTGVEQYF

abundance: NA
d_gene: NA
j_gene: TRBJ1-5
v_gene: TRBV19
CDR3nt: TGTGCCAGTAACGGACAGCCCAATCAGCCCCAGCATTTT
CDR3aa: CASNGQPNQPQHF

abundance: NA
d_gene: TRBD2
j_gene: TRBJ2-1
v_gene: TRBV15
CDR3nt: TGTGCCACCAGCAAGGGACTAGCGGGGATTCCTAGGGTGTCCTACAATGAGCAGTTCTTC
CDR3aa: CATSKGLAGIPRVSYNEQFF

abundance: once
d_gene: TRBD2
j_gene: TRBJ2-7
v_gene: TRBV14
CDR3nt: TGTGCCAGCAGCTGGACTAGCGGGATGAGCGAGCAGTACTTC
CDR3aa: CASSWTSGMSEQYF

abundance: NA
d_gene: NA
j_gene: TRBJ2-2
v_gene: TRBV9
CDR3nt: TGTGCCAGCAGCGTAGATGTTATGAACACCGGGGAGCTGTTTTTT
CDR3aa: CASSVDVMNTGELFF

abundance: NA
d_gene: NA
j_gene: TRBJ1-1
v_gene: TRBV29-1
CDR3nt: TGCAGCGTTGCACAGAACACTGAAGCTTTCTTT
CDR3aa: CSVAQNTEAFF

abundance: NA
d_gene: NA
j_gene: TRBJ2-6
v_gene: TRBV9
CDR3nt: TGTGCCAGCATGGGGGCCTCTGGGGCCAACGTCCTGACTTTC
CDR3aa: CASMGASGANVLTF

abundance: few
d_gene: TRBD1
j_gene: TRBJ1-5
v_gene: TRBV18
CDR3nt: TGTGCCAGCTCACCCACAGGGGGTCAGCCCCAGCATTTT
CDR3aa: CASSPTGGQPQHF

abundance: NA
d_gene: TRBD1
j_gene: TRBJ2-7
v_gene: TRBV7-6
CDR3nt: TGTGCCAGCAGCAGACCCTCCGGGACAGGGGGCGTCGAGCAGTACTTC
CDR3aa: CASSRPSGTGGVEQYF

abundance: NA
d_gene: TRBD1
j_gene: TRBJ1-6
v_gene: TRBV5-8
CDR3nt: TGTGCCAGCAGCTACCGGACAGGGAGGCAATCACCCCTCCACTTT
CDR3aa: CASSYRTGRQSPLHF

abundance: NA
d_gene: NA
j_gene: TRBJ1-2
v_gene: TRBV19
CDR3nt: TGTGCCAGTAGTTACTCCATCGGGGAATATGGCTACACCTTC
CDR3aa: CASSYSIGEYGYTF

abundance: NA
d_gene: TRBD1
j_gene: TRBJ1-2
v_gene: TRBV27
CDR3nt: TGTGCCAGCAGTTTACGGGGGACAGGGGCGTATGGCTACACCTTC
CDR3aa: CASSLRGTGAYGYTF

abundance: NA
d_gene: NA
j_gene: TRBJ2-5
v_gene: TRBV6-5
CDR3nt: TGTGCCAGCAGCCGCGGCAGGGAAGAGACCCAGTACTTC
CDR3aa: CASSRGREETQYF

abundance: NA
d_gene: TRBD1
j_gene: TRBJ1-1
v_gene: TRBV28
CDR3nt: TGTGCCAGCAGTTTGAGGGGGCGCTTGGGGACTGAAGCTTTCTTT
CDR3aa: CASSLRGRLGTEAFF

abundance: NA
d_gene: TRBD1
j_gene: TRBJ2-7
v_gene: TRBV5-1
CDR3nt: TGCGCCAGCAGAAGGACAGGGACCTACGAGCAGTACTTC
CDR3aa: CASRRTGTYEQYF

abundance: NA
d_gene: TRBD1
j_gene: TRBJ1-2
v_gene: TRBV29-1
CDR3nt: TGCAGCGTTGACGCCACAGGGGTTGGTGGCTACACCTTC
CDR3aa: CSVDATGVGGYTF

abundance: NA
d_gene: NA
j_gene: TRBJ2-7
v_gene: TRBV27
CDR3nt: TGTGCCAGCAGTCCAAGACAGGTGAGCTACGAGCAGTACTTC
CDR3aa: CASSPRQVSYEQYF

abundance: NA
d_gene: NA
j_gene: TRBJ2-7
v_gene: TRBV6-7
CDR3nt: TGTGCCAGCACCGTCCGGGAGCAGTACTTC
CDR3aa: CASTVREQYF

abundance: NA
d_gene: TRBD2
j_gene: TRBJ2-3
v_gene: TRBV7-3
CDR3nt: TGTGCCAGCAGCTCCCACGGACTAGCGGGAGGTGATACGCAGTATTTT
CDR3aa: CASSSHGLAGGDTQYF

abundance: NA
d_gene: TRBD1
j_gene: TRBJ2-7
v_gene: TRBV19
CDR3nt: TGTGCCAGTAGTGGACCCCGGACAGGGAAGAGATACGAGCAGTACTTC
CDR3aa: CASSGPRTGKRYEQYF

abundance: few
d_gene: NA
j_gene: TRBJ2-7
v_gene: TRBV9
CDR3nt: TGTGCCAGCAGCGTAGAAGGCGGGCCTCGAGACGAGCAGTACTTC
CDR3aa: CASSVEGGPRDEQYF